A single sample gave rise to the 21 T cell receptor beta chains below, sequenced in a study of blood T cell repertoires in COVID-19. Clones were sequenced by immunoSEQ multiplex PCR, and TCRdb holds only the in-frame ones, with some missing. The sample shows over 250,000 clones, about 90% of them seen only once. Specimen: peripheral blood. Receptors were obtained from a woman in her 70s with COVID-19, enrolled during active disease.

The chain links TRBV20-1 to TRBJ1-6; D is unresolved. CDR3 size: 13 residues. Germline V CDR1 and CDR2: DFQATT, SNEGSKA (reference sequence). With 3 bases removed from V and 3 bases from J, the gap between germline ends came to 6 bases. The CDR3 coding sequence is TGCAGTGCTAGTGGAGGCTATAATTCACCCCTCCACTTT. It translates to CSASGGYNSPLHF.

This clone has a handful of counts. Here the CDR3 DNA reads TGCAGCGTTGGCCCAGGGGCAGGCAAGAACACTGAAGCTTTCTTT. Translating it yields CSVGPGAGKNTEAFF. This rearrangement joins TRBV29-1 to TRBJ1-1; D is perhaps TRBD1 (6 bases). Trimming removed 4 bases from V and 1 base from J, with 16 bases in between. CDR3 size: 15 residues. CDR1 and CDR2 from the germline V gene are SQVTM and ANQGSEA.

V and J are TRBV28 and TRBJ1-1; D is uncertain. CDR1 is MDHEN, CDR2 SYDVKM, per germline. This CDR3 has 14 residues. The ends were cut back, 5 bases at V and 5 bases at J, with 15 bases in the middle. CDR3 sequence (DNA): TGTGCCAGCAGTCTCCGGTCCCCGAGGACTGAAGCTTTCTTT. Its translation: CASSLRSPRTEAFF.

The chain couples TRBV28 to TRBJ1-1; D uncertain. CDR1 and CDR2 (germline): MDHEN, SYDVKM. Trimming cost V 4 bases and J 1 base, with 4 bases left between them. The CDR3 has 12 amino acids. CDR3 coding DNA: TGTGCCAGCAGTTGGGCGAACACTGAAGCTTTCTTT. Protein product: CASSWANTEAFF. The full variable domain, in which reference TRBV28 and TRBJ1-1 provide the parts outside the CDR3, is DVKVTQSSRYLVKRTGEKVFLECVQDMDHENMFWYRQDPGLGLRLIYFSYDVKMKEKGDIPEGYSVSREKKERFSLILESASTNQTSMYLCASSWANTEAFFGQGTRLTVV.

The chain links TRBV2 to TRBJ2-5; D is perhaps TRBD2 (7 bases). CDR3 length: 16 residues. Trimming cost V 1 base and J 1 base, with 13 bases left between them. Per the germline V gene, CDR1 is SNHLY and CDR2 is FYNNEI. The CDR3 region is CASSEDRGAGQETQYF. The DNA of the CDR3 is TGTGCCAGCAGTGAAGACCGGGGGGCAGGCCAAGAGACCCAGTACTTC.

On this clone: Other DNA sequences from this sample encode an identical CDR3 as well. The chain employs TRBV5-1 and TRBJ2-2, with D unclear. CDR1 SGHRS and CDR2 YFSETQ come from the germline V gene. V gave up 4 bases and J gave up 4 bases, with 8 bases separating them. This CDR3 has 13 residues. CDR3 sequence (DNA): TGCGCCAGCAGCCTGAGGTCCACCGGGGAGCTGTTTTTT. This sequence encodes CASSLRSTGELFF.

The chain couples TRBV11-1 to TRBJ2-1; possibly TRBD2 for D (6 bases). V was cut by 1 base and J by 3 bases, with 13 bases left in between. This CDR3 region has 16 residues. Germline V gene lookup returns CDR1 SGHAT and CDR2 FQDESV (reference sequence). Here the CDR3 reads CASSLGGGAIYNEQFF. Here the CDR3 DNA reads TGTGCCAGCAGCTTAGGAGGCGGGGCCATCTACAATGAGCAGTTCTTC.

Points on this clone: The identical CDR3 is also encoded by other nucleotide sequences in the sample. The chain carries TRBV5-1 and TRBJ2-5; no definite D call. This CDR3 spans 12 amino acids. The ends were cut back, 0 bases at V and 4 bases at J, with 4 bases in the middle. Germline V lookup: CDR1 SGHRS, CDR2 YFSETQ. The CDR3 bases are TGCGCCAGCAGCTTGGCCCGAGAGACCCAGTACTTC. Translation: CASSLARETQYF.

The J gene is TRBJ2-3, the V gene TRBV9; no reliable D call. V lost 3 bases and J lost 4, with 12 bases in between. Germline CDR1 and CDR2: SGDLS and YYNGEE. The CDR3 is 14 residues long. In nucleotides, the CDR3 is TGTGCCAGCAGCGCCCGAGTCTACCCAGATACGCAGTATTTT. This encodes CASSARVYPDTQYF.

This chain uses TRBV11-3 with TRBJ1-6, with D possibly TRBD1 on 6 matching bases. The V gene lost 1 base and the J gene lost 10 bases, with 8 bases spanning the gap. Germline V gene lookup returns CDR1 SGHNT and CDR2 YENEEA. The CDR3 totals 13 residues. CDR3 sequence reads: CASSLVRGSPLHF. CDR3 DNA: TGTGCCAGCAGCTTAGTCAGGGGATCACCCCTCCACTTT.

The chain couples TRBV5-6 to TRBJ2-7, with 9 bases matching TRBD1. The CDR3 has 14 amino acids. Germline V gene sequence: CDR1 SGHDT, CDR2 YYEEEE. J lost 5 bases, V lost 4 bases, and 7 bases had no gene match. CDR3 in DNA: TGTGCCAGCAGCCACGGGGACAGGGTCCACGAGCAGTACTTC. Its translation is CASSHGDRVHEQYF. Combining the CDR3 with reference TRBV5-6 and TRBJ2-7 gives the whole variable domain DAGVTQSPTHLIKTRGQQVTLRCSPKSGHDTVSWYQQALGQGPQFIFQYYEEEERQRGNFPDRFSGHQFPNYSSELNVNALLLGDSALYLCASSHGDRVHEQYFGPGTRLTVT.

The rearrangement links TRBV19 to TRBJ1-5; 7 bases fit TRBD1. Germline V gives CDR1 LNHDA, CDR2 SQIVND (reference sequence). This CDR3 spans 14 amino acids. V lost 1 base to trimming and J lost 4 bases; unmatched junction nucleotides: 1. The CDR3 region has the DNA TGTGCCAGTAGTATAGGGGACAGAAATCAGCCCCAGCATTTT. The encoded protein is CASSIGDRNQPQHF.

This clone was seen only a few times. The chain carries TRBV7-2 and TRBJ2-7; 7 positions agree with TRBD1. Germline V lookup: CDR1 SGHTA, CDR2 FQGNSA. With V trimmed by 6 bases and J by 1 base, 6 bases remained unmatched. This CDR3 contains 14 residues. The CDR3 sequence: CASRSGTESYEQYF. CDR3 DNA sequence: TGTGCCAGCAGATCCGGGACAGAGTCCTACGAGCAGTACTTC.

This chain links TRBV19 with TRBJ1-5, with D unresolved. The CDR3 loop spans 11 amino acids. Trimming left V 5 bases short and J 11 bases short, with 10 bases between. Per the germline V gene, CDR1 is LNHDA and CDR2 is SQIVND (reference sequence). The CDR3 loop reads CASSSPGAQHF. The DNA for the CDR3 is TGTGCCAGTAGTTCGCCGGGAGCCCAGCATTTT.

This clone was counted only a few times. The rearrangement uses TRBV3-1 (or the pseudogene TRBV3-2) and TRBJ1-4, with D possibly TRBD1 on 5 matching bases. The CDR3 spans 14 residues. V gave up 0 bases and J gave up 7 bases, with 9 bases separating them. The V gene's germline CDR1 is LGHDT and CDR2 YNNKEL (reference sequence). This chain's CDR3 is CASSQDNRSEKLFF. The CDR3 nucleotides are TGTGCCAGCAGCCAAGATAACAGGAGTGAAAAACTGTTTTTT.

This chain joins TRBV4-2 and TRBJ1-1; D is possibly TRBD1 (5 bases). The CDR3 loop spans 16 amino acids. The V and J ends lost 0 bases and 4 bases respectively, with 15 bases between them. Germline values: CDR1 LGHNA, CDR2 YNFKEQ. As DNA, the CDR3 is TGTGCCAGCAGCCAAGATTTTTCGGGGGTGGGCACTGAAGCTTTCTTT. Translation gives CASSQDFSGVGTEAFF.

The chain links TRBV27 to TRBJ1-1, with no clear D. The germline CDR1 and CDR2 sequences are MNHEY and SMNVEV (reference sequence). The CDR3 sequence is 15 residues long. V shed 5 bases and J shed 6 bases, with 19 bases lying between them. CDR3 residues: CASSRRRGIGPEAFF. CDR3 in DNA: TGTGCCAGCAGTCGAAGGCGGGGAATTGGTCCTGAAGCTTTCTTT.

The V gene is TRBV30, the J gene TRBJ1-5; TRBD1 agrees at 7 bases. The germline V gene encodes CDR1 GTSNPN and CDR2 SVGIG (reference sequence). This CDR3 is 14 amino acids long. Trimming cost V 4 bases and J 2 bases; bases outside gene matches: 5. The CDR3 region is CAWKRQGGNQPQHF. The CDR3 coding sequence is TGTGCCTGGAAACGACAGGGCGGCAATCAGCCCCAGCATTTT.

CDR3 DNA: TGTGCCACCAGTAACGAACAGGAGATTAATGAAAAACTGTTTTTT. Protein: CATSNEQEINEKLFF. The chain links TRBV15 to TRBJ1-4, with D possibly being TRBD1 (5 bases). Germline loops: CDR1 LNHNV, CDR2 YYDKDF (reference sequence). The CDR3 is 15 amino acids. Deletions cut 6 bases from V and 4 bases from J, with 15 bases between.

The V call is TRBV5-4, the J call TRBJ1-6; 7 nucleotides align to TRBD1. The length of the CDR3 is 15 residues. The J segment lost 5 bases and the V segment lost 4 bases, leaving 6 bases of the junction unmatched. Looked up from germline, CDR1 is SGHNT and CDR2 is YYREEE (reference sequence). The CDR3 protein is CASSPKQGNNSPLHF. Here the CDR3 DNA reads TGTGCCAGCAGCCCTAAACAGGGGAATAATTCACCCCTCCACTTT.

This clone has only one observation. The chain carries TRBV3-1 (or the pseudogene TRBV3-2) and TRBJ2-2, with TRBD2 matching 7 bases. Germline trimming cut 2 bases from V and 1 base from J; bases unmatched to any gene: 1. This CDR3 spans 15 amino acids. CDR1 is LGHDT, CDR2 YNNKEL, per germline (reference sequence). DNA of the CDR3: TGTGCCAGCAGCCAAACGGGAGGGAACACCGGGGAGCTGTTTTTT. This codes for CASSQTGGNTGELFF.